Following are 12 T cell receptor beta chains from one sample sequenced in a study of T cells in Graves' hyperthyroidism and ophthalmopathy. Using RNA transcripts as the source, TCR beta CDR3 regions were amplified. The HTBI primer set served for first-round RT-PCR of the TCR CDR3. TCRdb reprocessed the multiplex PCR reads with MiXCR, giving one entry per CDR3 protein. The sample lists under 450,000 distinct CDR3 sequences, approximately 15% occurring once. Sequences were obtained from blood. The receptors shown here come from a woman between 18 and 29 years old with Graves' hyperthyroidism.

This clonotype has a count of ten or more. CDR3 sequence reads: CSARPGGTGYNEQFF. The CDR3 DNA reads as TGCAGTGCTAGACCAGGAGGGACGGGTTACAATGAGCAGTTCTTC. The chain employs TRBV20-1 and TRBJ2-1, with D perhaps TRBD2 (6 bases). V was shortened by 2 bases and J by 4 bases, with 15 bases between the two germline ends. The CDR3 sequence is 15 residues long. CDR1 and CDR2 from the germline V gene are DFQATT and SNEGSKA (reference sequence).

This clonotype showed up just a few times. The J gene is TRBJ2-7, the V gene TRBV13; a possible D gene is TRBD1 (5 bases). V was clipped by 4 bases and J by 7 bases, with 17 bases between them. The germline V gene encodes CDR1 PRHDT and CDR2 FYEKMQ (reference sequence). The CDR3 is 14 residues long. The CDR3 DNA follows: TGTGCCAGCAGCTCCTTGGACAACCGAGTTGAGCAGTACTTC. Translating gives CASSSLDNRVEQYF.

This clonotype has only a few counts. The V gene is TRBV14, the J gene TRBJ1-4; D is undetermined. The CDR3 is made up of 19 amino acids. V was pared by 3 bases and J by 0 bases, with 20 bases between. Germline V gene lookup returns CDR1 SGHDN and CDR2 FVKESK. The CDR3 here is CASSQLLGPMSATNEKLFF. The DNA for the CDR3 is TGTGCCAGCAGCCAGCTACTCGGGCCAATGAGTGCAACTAATGAAAAACTGTTTTTT.

This clonotype was counted ten times or more. J is TRBJ2-5 and V is TRBV10-3; 16 bases map to TRBD2. Per the germline V gene, CDR1 is ENHRY and CDR2 is SYGVKD. This CDR3 contains 16 residues. The junction had 8 bases not matched to a gene; V was cut back by 8 bases and J by 5 bases. CDR3 protein: CAIAGTSGRAAETQYF. In DNA, the CDR3 is TGTGCCATCGCCGGGACTAGCGGGAGGGCCGCGGAGACCCAGTACTTC.

Points on this clonotype: Being one base from a much bigger clone, this may be a read error. J is TRBJ1-4 and V is TRBV18, with D possibly TRBD1 on 6 matching bases. V gave up 3 bases and J gave up 6 bases, with 11 bases separating them. The CDR3 totals 14 residues. Germline V lookup: CDR1 KGHSH, CDR2 LQKENI. The CDR3 here is CASSPQGTDEKLFF. DNA for the CDR3: TGTGCCAGCTCACCCCAGGGGACTGATGAAAAACTGTTTTTT.

This clonotype was observed at least ten times. The rearrangement joins TRBV2 to TRBJ1-6; D not resolved. In germline, CDR1 is SNHLY, CDR2 FYNNEI. The V end was cut by 6 bases, the J end by 10 bases, with 13 bases between. This CDR3 spans 13 amino acids. As DNA, the CDR3 is TGTGCCAGCAGGGCCTCCCTAGGGTCACCCCTCCACTTT. As protein: CASRASLGSPLHF.

This chain links TRBV5-6 with TRBJ2-1; 11 bases align to TRBD2. This CDR3 has 16 residues. Germline lookup yields CDR1 SGHDT and CDR2 YYEEEE. Trimming removed 5 bases from V and 4 bases from J; junction bases left unmatched: 8. DNA for the CDR3: TGTGCCAGCAGTGCGGGACTAGCGGATTTTTACAATGAGCAGTTCTTC. It specifies CASSAGLADFYNEQFF.

The gene calls are TRBV28 and TRBJ1-2; D is unclear. The germline CDR1 and CDR2 sequences are MDHEN and SYDVKM. The V end lost 6 bases, the J end lost 0 bases, and 23 bases lay between the germline ends. The CDR3 runs to 18 residues. The CDR3: CASRNFEWVGKANYGYTF. CDR3 coding DNA: TGTGCCAGCAGGAATTTTGAGTGGGTTGGCAAGGCTAACTATGGCTACACCTTC.

V usage is TRBV5-1 and J usage is TRBJ2-2; 13 bases match TRBD2. CDR3 size: 18 residues. V lost 3 bases, J lost 2 bases, and 7 bases stayed unmatched. Germline CDR1 reads SGHRS; CDR2 reads YFSETQ. CDR3 DNA sequence: TGCGCCAGCAGCTCCCCGACTAGCGGGGGGCAAAACACCGGGGAGCTGTTTTTT. This translates into CASSSPTSGGQNTGELFF.

This chain uses TRBV6-2 or TRBV6-3 with TRBJ2-3; 9 bases map to TRBD2. J gave up 5 bases and V 6 bases, and 9 bases lay outside the gene matches. The V gene's germline CDR1 is MNHEY and CDR2 SVGEGT. The CDR3 totals 15 residues. CDR3 protein: CASSRVAGEVDTQYF. The DNA for the CDR3 is TGTGCCAGCAGCCGAGTAGCGGGAGAGGTAGATACGCAGTATTTT.

This clonotype was found many times. The chain joins TRBV30 to TRBJ2-3, with a weak D call TRBD1 (5 bases). The CDR3 runs 17 residues. Germline V gene sequence: CDR1 GTSNPN, CDR2 SVGIG (reference sequence). The V and J ends lost 5 bases and 2 bases respectively, with 23 bases between them. In DNA, the CDR3 is TGTGCCTGGGCCCCATCTTTCGGCACAGGTTACACAGATACGCAGTATTTT. Its translation: CAWAPSFGTGYTDTQYF.

This clonotype has at least ten counts. The chain joins TRBV12-3 or TRBV12-4 to TRBJ1-5, with D perhaps matching TRBD1 (5 bases). The CDR3 is 17 residues long. V lost 1 base and J 0 bases, leaving 13 bases between the germline ends. The CDR3 protein is CASSLGKWGYSNQPQHF. In DNA, the CDR3 is TGTGCCAGCAGTTTAGGGAAATGGGGGTATAGCAATCAGCCCCAGCATTTT.